This T cell receptor beta chain was identified during a study of cytomegalovirus exposure and HLA in healthy donors. 13 Jbeta primers and 60 Vbeta primers were used for the PCR. Using immunoSEQ multiplex PCR, the repertoire was profiled, and TCRdb retains in-frame clones only, with some absent. The sample lists approximately 110,000 clones, 65% to 85% seen once, with around 0.24% in the top ten. CDR1 is LNHDA and CDR2 is SQIVND in the germline V gene (reference sequence). The V and J ends lost 4 bases and 5 bases, in that order; junction bases with no gene match: 5. The CDR3 length is 15 residues. The clonotype comes from a man aged 50 to 59 in good health and CMV-seronegative. Source material: PBMCs. V and J are TRBV19 and TRBJ2-7; 13 positions agree with TRBD2. The CDR3 spells CASSTPGTSGDEQYF. The DNA of the CDR3 is TGTGCCAGTAGTACCCCCGGGACTAGCGGGGACGAGCAGTACTTC. Full variable domain (outside the CDR3, taken from reference TRBV19 and TRBJ2-7): DGGITQSPKYLFRKEGQNVTLSCEQNLNHDAMYWYRQDPGQGLRLIYYSQIVNDFQKGDIAEGYSVSREKKESFPLTVTSAQKNPTAFYLCASSTPGTSGDEQYFGPGTRLTVT.